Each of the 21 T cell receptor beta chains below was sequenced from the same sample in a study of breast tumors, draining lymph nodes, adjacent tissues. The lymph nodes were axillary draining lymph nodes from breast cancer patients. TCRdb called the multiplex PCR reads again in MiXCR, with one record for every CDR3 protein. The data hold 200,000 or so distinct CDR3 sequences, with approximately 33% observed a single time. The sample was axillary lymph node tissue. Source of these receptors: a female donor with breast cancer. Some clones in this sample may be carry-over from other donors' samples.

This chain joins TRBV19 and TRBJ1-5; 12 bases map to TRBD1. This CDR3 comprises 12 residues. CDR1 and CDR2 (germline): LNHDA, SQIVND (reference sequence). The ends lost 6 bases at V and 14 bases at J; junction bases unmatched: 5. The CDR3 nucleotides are TGTGCCAGTAGAGGGACAGGGGGCAGGGAGCATTTT. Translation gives CASRGTGGREHF.

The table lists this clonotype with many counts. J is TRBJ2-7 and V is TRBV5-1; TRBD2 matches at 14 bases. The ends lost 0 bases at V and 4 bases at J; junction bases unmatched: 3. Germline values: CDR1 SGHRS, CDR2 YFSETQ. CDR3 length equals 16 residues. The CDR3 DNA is TGCGCCAGCAGCTTGGGGGGACTAGCGGGAGAGTACGAGCAGTACTTC. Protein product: CASSLGGLAGEYEQYF.

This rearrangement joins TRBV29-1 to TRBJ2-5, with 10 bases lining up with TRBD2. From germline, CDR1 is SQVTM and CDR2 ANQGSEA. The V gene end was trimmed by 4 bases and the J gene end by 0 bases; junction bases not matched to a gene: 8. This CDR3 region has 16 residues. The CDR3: CSVGTSGSSNQETQYF. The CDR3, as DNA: TGCAGCGTTGGGACTAGCGGTTCTTCTAACCAAGAGACCCAGTACTTC.

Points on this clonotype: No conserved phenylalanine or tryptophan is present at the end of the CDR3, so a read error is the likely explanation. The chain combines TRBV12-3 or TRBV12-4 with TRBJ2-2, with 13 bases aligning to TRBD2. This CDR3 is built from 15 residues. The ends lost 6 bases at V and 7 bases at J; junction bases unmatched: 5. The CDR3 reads CASSPTSGRGGELFS. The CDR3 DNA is TGTGCCAGCAGCCCCACTAGCGGGAGGGGCGGGGAGCTGTTTTCT.

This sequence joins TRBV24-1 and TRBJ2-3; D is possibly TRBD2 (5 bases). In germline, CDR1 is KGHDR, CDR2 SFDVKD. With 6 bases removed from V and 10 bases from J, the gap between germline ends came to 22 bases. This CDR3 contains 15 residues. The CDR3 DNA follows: TGTGCCACCAGTCATAGCGCTGCAACTTCTGATGCGCAGTATTTT. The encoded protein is CATSHSAATSDAQYF.

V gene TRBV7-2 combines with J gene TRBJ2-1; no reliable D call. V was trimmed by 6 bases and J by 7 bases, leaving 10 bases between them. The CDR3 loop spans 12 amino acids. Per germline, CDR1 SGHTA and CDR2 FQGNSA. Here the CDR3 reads CASSPDWNEQFF. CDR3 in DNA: TGTGCCAGCAGTCCCGACTGGAATGAGCAGTTCTTC.

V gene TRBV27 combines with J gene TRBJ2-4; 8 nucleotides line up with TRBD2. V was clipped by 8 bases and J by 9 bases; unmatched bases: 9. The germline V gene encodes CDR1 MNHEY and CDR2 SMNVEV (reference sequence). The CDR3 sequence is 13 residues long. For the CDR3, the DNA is TGTGCCAGCTGCTCAGCGGGGGAAACCATTCAGTACTTC. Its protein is CASCSAGETIQYF.

CDR3 loop: CATSDRTSGGDTQYF. The DNA for the CDR3 is TGTGCCACCAGTGATCGGACTAGCGGGGGCGATACGCAGTATTTT. The V and J genes are TRBV24-1 and TRBJ2-3; 13 bases align to TRBD2. V lost 3 bases, J lost 6 bases, and 2 bases stayed unmatched. From germline, CDR1 is KGHDR and CDR2 SFDVKD. This CDR3 spans 15 amino acids.

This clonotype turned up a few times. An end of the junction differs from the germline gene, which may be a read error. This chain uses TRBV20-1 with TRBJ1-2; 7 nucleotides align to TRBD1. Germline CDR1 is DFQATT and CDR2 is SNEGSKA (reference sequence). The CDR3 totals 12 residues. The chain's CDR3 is CSFGQVDYGSTF. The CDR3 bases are TGCAGTTTTGGACAGGTGGACTATGGCTCCACCTTC.

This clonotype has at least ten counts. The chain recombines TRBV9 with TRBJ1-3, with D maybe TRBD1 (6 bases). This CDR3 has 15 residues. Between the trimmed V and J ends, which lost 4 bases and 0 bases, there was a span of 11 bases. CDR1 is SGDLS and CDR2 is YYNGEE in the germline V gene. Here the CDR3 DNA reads TGTGCCAGCAGCCAAGGGGGGACCTCTGGAAACACCATATATTTT. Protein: CASSQGGTSGNTIYF.

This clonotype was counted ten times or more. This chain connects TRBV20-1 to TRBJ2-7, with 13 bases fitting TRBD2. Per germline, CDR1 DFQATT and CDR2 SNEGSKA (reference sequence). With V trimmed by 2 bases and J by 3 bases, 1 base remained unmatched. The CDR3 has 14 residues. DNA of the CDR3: TGCAGTGCTAGATGGACTAGCGGGAGCTACGAGCAGTACTTC. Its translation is CSARWTSGSYEQYF.

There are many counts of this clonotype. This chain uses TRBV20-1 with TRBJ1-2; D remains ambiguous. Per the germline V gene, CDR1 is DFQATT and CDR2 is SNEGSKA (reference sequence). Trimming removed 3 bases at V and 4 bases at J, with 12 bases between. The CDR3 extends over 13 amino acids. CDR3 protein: CSARIEGRYGYTF. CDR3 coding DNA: TGCAGTGCTAGGATCGAAGGGCGCTATGGCTACACCTTC.

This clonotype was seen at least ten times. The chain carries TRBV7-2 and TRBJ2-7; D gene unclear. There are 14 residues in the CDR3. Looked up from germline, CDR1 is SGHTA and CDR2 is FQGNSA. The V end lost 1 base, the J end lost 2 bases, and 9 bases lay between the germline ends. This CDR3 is CASSLGFGTYEQYF. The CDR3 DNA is TGTGCCAGCAGCTTAGGCTTCGGAACCTACGAGCAGTACTTC.

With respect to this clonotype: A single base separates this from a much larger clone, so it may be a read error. CDR3 in amino acids: CASSLSSAGGETQYF. The CDR3 DNA sequence: TGCGCCAGCAGCTTGTCTAGCGCGGGGGGAGAGACCCAGTACTTC. The gene calls are TRBV5-1 and TRBJ2-5, with 8 nucleotides matching TRBD2. The V gene end was trimmed by 1 base and the J gene end by 4 bases; junction bases not matched to a gene: 6. The V gene's germline CDR1 is SGHRS and CDR2 YFSETQ. The CDR3 has 15 residues. Drawing the rest from reference TRBV5-1 and TRBJ2-5, the complete variable domain is KAGVTQTPRYLIKTRGQQVTLSCSPISGHRSVSWYQQTPGQGLQFLFEYFSETQRNKGNFPGRFSGRQFSNSRSEMNVSTLELGDSALYLCASSLSSAGGETQYFGPGTRLLVL.

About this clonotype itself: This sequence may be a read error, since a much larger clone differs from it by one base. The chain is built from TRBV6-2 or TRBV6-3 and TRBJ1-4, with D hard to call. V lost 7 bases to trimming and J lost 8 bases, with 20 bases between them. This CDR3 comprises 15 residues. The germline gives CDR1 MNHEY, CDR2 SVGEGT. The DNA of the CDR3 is TGTGCCAGCACCAACGCCCCTGCCAGCGGCGAAAAACTGTTTTTT. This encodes CASTNAPASGEKLFF.

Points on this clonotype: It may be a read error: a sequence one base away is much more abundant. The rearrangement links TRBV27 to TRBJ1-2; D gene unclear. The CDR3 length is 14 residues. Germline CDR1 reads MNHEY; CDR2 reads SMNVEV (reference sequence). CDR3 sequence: CASSPVPVLDGHTF. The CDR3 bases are TGTGCCAGCAGTCCCGTTCCAGTCTTGGATGGCCACACCTTC.

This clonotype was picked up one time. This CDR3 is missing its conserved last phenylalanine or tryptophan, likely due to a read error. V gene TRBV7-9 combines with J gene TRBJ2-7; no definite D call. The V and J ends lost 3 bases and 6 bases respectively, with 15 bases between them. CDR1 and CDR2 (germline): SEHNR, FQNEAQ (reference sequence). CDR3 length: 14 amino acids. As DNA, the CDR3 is TGTGCCAGCAGCTTTACGGCCAAACCTACCGAGCAGTACCAC. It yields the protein CASSFTAKPTEQYH.

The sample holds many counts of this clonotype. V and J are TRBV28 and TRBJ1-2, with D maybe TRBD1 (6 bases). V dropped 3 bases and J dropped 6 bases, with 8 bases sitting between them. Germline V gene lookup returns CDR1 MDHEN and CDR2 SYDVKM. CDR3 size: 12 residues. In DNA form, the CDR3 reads TGTGCCAGCAGTTTCCCAGGGGATGGCTACACCTTC. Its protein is CASSFPGDGYTF.

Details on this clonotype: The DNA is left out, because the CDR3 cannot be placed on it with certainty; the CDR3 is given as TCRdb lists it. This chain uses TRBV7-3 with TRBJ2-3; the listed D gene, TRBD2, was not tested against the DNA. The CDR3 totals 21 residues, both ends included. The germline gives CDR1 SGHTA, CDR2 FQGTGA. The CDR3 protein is CASSFYICSAQTGGGEDTQYF.

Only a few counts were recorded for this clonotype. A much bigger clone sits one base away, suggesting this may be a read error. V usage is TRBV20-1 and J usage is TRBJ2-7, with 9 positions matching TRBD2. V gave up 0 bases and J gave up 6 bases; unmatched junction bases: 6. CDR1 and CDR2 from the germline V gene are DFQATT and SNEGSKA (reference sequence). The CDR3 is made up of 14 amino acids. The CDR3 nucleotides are TGCAGTGCTAGAGATCCCCTAGCGGGGTCCGAGCAGTACTTC. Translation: CSARDPLAGSEQYF.

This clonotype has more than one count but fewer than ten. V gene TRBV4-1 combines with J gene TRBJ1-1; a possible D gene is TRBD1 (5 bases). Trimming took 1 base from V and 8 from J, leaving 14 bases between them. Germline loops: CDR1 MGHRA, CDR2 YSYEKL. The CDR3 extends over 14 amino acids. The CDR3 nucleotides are TGCGCCAGCAGCCAAGGTCGACAGCCAAAAGAAGCTTTCTTT. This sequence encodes CASSQGRQPKEAFF.